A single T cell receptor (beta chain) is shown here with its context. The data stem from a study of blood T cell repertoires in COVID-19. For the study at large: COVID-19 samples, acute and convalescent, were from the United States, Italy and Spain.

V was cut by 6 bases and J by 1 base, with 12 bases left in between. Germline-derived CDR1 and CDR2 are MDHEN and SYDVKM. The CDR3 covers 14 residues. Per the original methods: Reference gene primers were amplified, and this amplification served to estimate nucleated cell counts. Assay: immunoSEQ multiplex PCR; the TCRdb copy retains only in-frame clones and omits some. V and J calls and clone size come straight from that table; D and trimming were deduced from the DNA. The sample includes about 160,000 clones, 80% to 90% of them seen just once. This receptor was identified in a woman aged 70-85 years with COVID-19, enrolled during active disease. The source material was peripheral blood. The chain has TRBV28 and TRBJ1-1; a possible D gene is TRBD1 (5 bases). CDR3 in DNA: TGTGCCAGCAGCTCAGGGTTGAGGAACACTGAAGCTTTCTTT. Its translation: CASSSGLRNTEAFF.